Given below is one T cell receptor (beta chain) in context. This clonotype was seen ten or more times. What antigen it recognizes has not been identified. The input lacks base qualities; no much larger clone sits a single base away. Trimming accounts for 7 bases at V and 4 bases at J, while the number of junction bases matched to no gene is 8. From the cysteine through the phenylalanine, the CDR3 covers 15 amino acids. The entry retains the CDR3 DNA only, 45 bases that are in frame from base 1. The germline V gene specifies SGHRS as CDR1 and YFSETQ as CDR2. For the unsorted PBMC libraries, 2 million PBMCs were stored in RNAlater at -80 degrees C until RNA extraction and were used to generate the libraries. The multiple sclerosis patients were enrolled in a US clinical protocol that used magnetic resonance imaging to evaluate disease progression. PBMCs were separated from peripheral blood using Ficoll-Hypaque density gradient centrifugation and then cryopreserved in liquid nitrogen.

cDNA synthesis used template-switch 5'RACE with a primer carrying a 10-nucleotide random unique molecular identifier tagging each TCR transcript. Over 200 million TCR-beta sequences, covering 15-18 subjects, were produced in each sequencing run. The RNeasy kit was used for extraction of total RNA. The KAPA Real-time Library Amplification kit was used to amplify TCR-beta VDJ regions with primers targeting the TCR constant region and the 5'RACE anchor. A first PCR added sample indexes and Illumina adaptors, after which a second PCR increased the library yield. After Ampure bead purification, the TCR product of roughly 650 bp was size-selected on a 2% E-gel SizeSelection system. Before pooling, library quality was assessed on a Bioanalyzer, concentration was determined with Qubit, and library quantification was performed with the Kapa Library Quantification kit. An Illumina HiSeq 2500 sequenced the libraries paired-end 2 x 150 bp. To increase sequence diversity, roughly 24-32% phiX was spiked into each library pool. The paper's data handling went like this. The UMI-based MiGEC pipeline processed quality-filtered reads and removed over 85% of raw TCR sequences during error correction. IMGT germline references were used for aligning VDJ genes, and each clonotype was defined as a unique CDR3 amino acid sequence together with its V-J genes. Clonal expansion, Shannon diversity and CDR3 relatedness (CalcPairwiseDistances, ClusterSamples) were evaluated with VDJtools, and phylogenetic trees were built with CLCbio workbench. Expanded clones were defined as having at least 8 unique UMIs, based on coefficient-of-variation modelling across technical triplicates. The public sequencing data were trimmed at Q25 with fastp and processed into clonotypes with MiXCR by TCRdb, which kept only in-frame beta chains. CDR3 protein duplicates are merged, each entry listing the most common genes and DNA. TCRdb, rather than the study authors, made the V and J calls. This sample lists 70,000 to 90,000 distinct CDR3 sequences; around 4.6% were detected once. Of the sample, less than 2.5% falls within the top ten clones.

This entry is derived from a study of neurological immune-mediated disorders (dated by TCRdb to about 2019). Background for the entire study: Among the roughly 34 multiple sclerosis patients, roughly 31 had relapsing-remitting MS and 3 had secondary progressive MS. Peripheral blood TCR-beta repertoires from HTLV-I-associated myelopathy (HAM/TSP) patients, multiple sclerosis patients and healthy controls were compared by UMI-based sequencing. The 95 to 120 TCR-beta libraries covered PBMC samples along with longitudinal samples, technical triplicates, and paired sorted CD4+ and CD8+ T-cell subsets. The cohort was made up of 68 subjects, consisting of some 15 HAM/TSP patients, 34 multiple sclerosis patients and about 20 healthy controls.

The paper's findings and limits, for the study overall: The MS cluster was not associated with any clinical or MRI features, and the authors stated that larger cohorts are needed. In phylogenetic analysis, the repertoires of 18 of 34 MS patients grouped into a cluster of related CDR3 sequences, which suggests a possible signature at the repertoire level. The highest TCR clonal expansion was observed in HAM/TSP patients, whereas the lowest was observed in MS patients, even when compared with healthy controls. Across subjects, expanded clones never shared an identical CDR3 amino acid sequence, which suggests that the TCR-beta repertoires in every group were private.

This chain is built from TRBV5-1 and TRBJ2-2; 9 nucleotides in the junction match TRBD2. Sequenced material: PBMCs. The clonotype was recovered from a woman in her 30s with multiple sclerosis. CDR3 protein: CASSSSGESTGELFF. The DNA sequence is given as TGCGCCAGCTCCTCTAGCGGGGAATCCACCGGGGAGCTGTTTTTT.